A selection of T cell receptor beta chains follows, all from one sample in a study of cytomegalovirus exposure and HLA in healthy donors. Libraries were prepared by immunoSEQ multiplex PCR; TCRdb keeps only in-frame clonotypes and omits some of them. The sample includes some 65,000 clones, around 80% of them seen just once. The sequenced sample consisted of PBMCs. All receptors derive from a woman aged 40 to 55 in good health and CMV-seropositive. The CDR3 runs from the conserved cysteine through the conserved F or W. The D gene is left open where the match is weak. Part of the rows lack a size; the others show once, few, many or a class for expanded clones.

d_call: -; cdr3_length: 15; clone_size: -; j_call: TRBJ1-1; v_call: TRBV28; cdr3_nt: TGTGCCAGCAGTCCCGAGGCCCTGCGGAACACTGAAGCTTTCTTT; cdr3_aa: CASSPEALRNTEAFF
d_call: TRBD1; cdr3_length: 13; clone_size: -; j_call: TRBJ1-6; v_call: TRBV13; cdr3_nt: TGTGCCAGCAGCCCCCAGGGGGGCTCACCCCTCCACTTT; cdr3_aa: CASSPQGGSPLHF
d_call: TRBD2; cdr3_length: 15; clone_size: -; j_call: TRBJ2-5; v_call: TRBV10-3; cdr3_nt: TGTGCCATCAGTGAGTCGAAGGGAGGGGCAGAGACCCAGTACTTC; cdr3_aa: CAISESKGGAETQYF
d_call: TRBD1; cdr3_length: 15; clone_size: -; j_call: TRBJ1-2; v_call: TRBV5-6; cdr3_nt: TGTGCCAGCAGCCTGTTGGACAGGGGGCTTGATGGCTACACCTTC; cdr3_aa: CASSLLDRGLDGYTF
d_call: -; cdr3_length: 14; clone_size: few; j_call: TRBJ1-1; v_call: TRBV4-1; cdr3_nt: TGCGCCAGCAGGCCTACAGGTCTACCAACTGAAGCTTTCTTT; cdr3_aa: CASRPTGLPTEAFF
d_call: TRBD1; cdr3_length: 17; clone_size: -; j_call: TRBJ2-2; v_call: TRBV5-4; cdr3_nt: TGTGCCAGCAGTCCACCGGGACAGGGAGTGGACACCGGGGAGCTGTTTTTT; cdr3_aa: CASSPPGQGVDTGELFF
d_call: TRBD1; cdr3_length: 16; clone_size: -; j_call: TRBJ2-1; v_call: TRBV5-1; cdr3_nt: TGCGCCAGCAGCTTGGATGGGACAGGGCTATACAATGAGCAGTTCTTC; cdr3_aa: CASSLDGTGLYNEQFF
d_call: -; cdr3_length: 14; clone_size: -; j_call: TRBJ2-3; v_call: TRBV6-5; cdr3_nt: TGTGCCAGCAGTTACTCGACTAGCACAGATACGCAGTATTTT; cdr3_aa: CASSYSTSTDTQYF
d_call: TRBD1; cdr3_length: 19; clone_size: -; j_call: TRBJ2-7; v_call: TRBV11-3; cdr3_nt: TGTGCCAGCAGCTTAGACCGGGAGTGGGCTCGGGACAGGGGGTGCGAGCAGTACTTC; cdr3_aa: CASSLDREWARDRGCEQYF
d_call: -; cdr3_length: 14; clone_size: -; j_call: TRBJ2-7; v_call: TRBV6-5; cdr3_nt: TGTGCCAGCAGGGAGCTGGGGGCAAGCTACGAGCAGTACTTC; cdr3_aa: CASRELGASYEQYF
d_call: -; cdr3_length: 11; clone_size: -; j_call: TRBJ2-1; v_call: TRBV29-1; cdr3_nt: TGCAGCACCTCCCAGCAGGATGAGCAGTTCTTC; cdr3_aa: CSTSQQDEQFF
d_call: -; cdr3_length: 14; clone_size: -; j_call: TRBJ1-2; v_call: TRBV29-1; cdr3_nt: TGCAGCGTTGAAGGGGGTCGGGGGGGCTATGGCTACACCTTC; cdr3_aa: CSVEGGRGGYGYTF
d_call: -; cdr3_length: 14; clone_size: -; j_call: TRBJ2-7; v_call: TRBV19; cdr3_nt: TGTGCCAGTAGTATAGGTGAGAGTGCCTACGAGCAGTACTTC; cdr3_aa: CASSIGESAYEQYF
d_call: -; cdr3_length: 14; clone_size: -; j_call: TRBJ1-6; v_call: TRBV27; cdr3_nt: TGTGCCAGCAGTGGGGACACCTATAATTCACCCCTCCACTTT; cdr3_aa: CASSGDTYNSPLHF
d_call: -; cdr3_length: 13; clone_size: -; j_call: TRBJ1-1; v_call: TRBV10-3; cdr3_nt: TGTGCCATCAGTGAAGGACAGAACACTGAAGCTTTCTTT; cdr3_aa: CAISEGQNTEAFF
d_call: TRBD2; cdr3_length: 15; clone_size: few; j_call: TRBJ2-1; v_call: TRBV5-4; cdr3_nt: TGTGCCAGCAGCTCGACTAGCGGTGACCTGAATGAGCAGTTCTTC; cdr3_aa: CASSSTSGDLNEQFF
d_call: -; cdr3_length: 14; clone_size: -; j_call: TRBJ1-2; v_call: TRBV19; cdr3_nt: TGTGCCAGCCGCCCAGGGGAAGGATACTATGGCTACACCTTC; cdr3_aa: CASRPGEGYYGYTF
d_call: TRBD1; cdr3_length: 14; clone_size: -; j_call: TRBJ1-2; v_call: TRBV7-8; cdr3_nt: TGTGCCAGCAGCTTAAACAGGGGTTCCTATGGCTACACCTTC; cdr3_aa: CASSLNRGSYGYTF
d_call: -; cdr3_length: 14; clone_size: -; j_call: TRBJ1-6; v_call: TRBV4-3; cdr3_nt: TGCGCCAGCAGCCGGGAGGGAAGGGTTTCACCCCTCCACTTT; cdr3_aa: CASSREGRVSPLHF
d_call: -; cdr3_length: 16; clone_size: -; j_call: TRBJ2-3; v_call: TRBV5-1; cdr3_nt: TGCGCCAGCAGCCATAGCGGTGGAGGCACCACAGATACGCAGTATTTT; cdr3_aa: CASSHSGGGTTDTQYF
d_call: TRBD1; cdr3_length: 13; clone_size: few; j_call: TRBJ2-7; v_call: TRBV5-4; cdr3_nt: TGTGCCAGCACCCAGGACAGGGTCAGCGAGCAGTACTTC; cdr3_aa: CASTQDRVSEQYF
d_call: TRBD2; cdr3_length: 16; clone_size: few; j_call: TRBJ2-4; v_call: TRBV4-3; cdr3_nt: TGCGCCAGCAGCCTTACTAGCGGGGGAACCAAAAACATTCAGTACTTC; cdr3_aa: CASSLTSGGTKNIQYF
d_call: -; cdr3_length: 16; clone_size: -; j_call: TRBJ1-1; v_call: TRBV19; cdr3_nt: TGTGCCAGTAGTATAATCAGCGCGGCAGCAAACACTGAAGCTTTCTTT; cdr3_aa: CASSIISAAANTEAFF
d_call: TRBD1; cdr3_length: 14; clone_size: once; j_call: TRBJ1-2; v_call: TRBV5-6; cdr3_nt: TGTGCCAGCAGCACACCGGGACAGGGGGATGGCTACACCTTC; cdr3_aa: CASSTPGQGDGYTF
d_call: -; cdr3_length: 14; clone_size: -; j_call: TRBJ1-1; v_call: TRBV18; cdr3_nt: TGTGCCAGCCAGCCTCAGGCTGCGAACACTGAAGCTTTCTTT; cdr3_aa: CASQPQAANTEAFF
d_call: -; cdr3_length: 15; clone_size: -; j_call: TRBJ1-3; v_call: TRBV7-2; cdr3_nt: TGTGCCAGCAGCTTAGACACAAACTCTGGAAACACCATATATTTT; cdr3_aa: CASSLDTNSGNTIYF
d_call: TRBD1; cdr3_length: 16; clone_size: -; j_call: TRBJ1-2; v_call: TRBV6-1; cdr3_nt: TGTGCCAGCAGTGAATGGGGGGACAGGGCCTTCTATGGCTACACCTTC; cdr3_aa: CASSEWGDRAFYGYTF
d_call: TRBD1; cdr3_length: 14; clone_size: -; j_call: TRBJ1-5; v_call: TRBV2; cdr3_nt: TGTGCCAGCCGAGGGGACAGGGCCCATCAGCCCCAGCATTTT; cdr3_aa: CASRGDRAHQPQHF
d_call: -; cdr3_length: 15; clone_size: -; j_call: TRBJ1-2; v_call: TRBV10-3; cdr3_nt: TGTGCCATCAGTGACGGCGGGGGGCAGGGCTATGGCTACACCTTC; cdr3_aa: CAISDGGGQGYGYTF
d_call: -; cdr3_length: 12; clone_size: -; j_call: TRBJ1-5; v_call: TRBV11-2; cdr3_nt: TGTGCCAGCAGCTTGGCAGGGGCACCCCAGCATTTT; cdr3_aa: CASSLAGAPQHF
d_call: TRBD2; cdr3_length: 16; clone_size: -; j_call: TRBJ2-1; v_call: TRBV19; cdr3_nt: TGTGCCAGTAGTGGCGGGGGGGCTGGCTCCTACAATGAGCAGTTCTTC; cdr3_aa: CASSGGGAGSYNEQFF
d_call: -; cdr3_length: 14; clone_size: -; j_call: TRBJ1-2; v_call: TRBV5-6; cdr3_nt: TGTGCCAGCACTATCCCCCCTAATAACTATGGCTACACCTTC; cdr3_aa: CASTIPPNNYGYTF
d_call: -; cdr3_length: 17; clone_size: -; j_call: TRBJ1-2; v_call: TRBV5-5; cdr3_nt: TGTGCCAGCAGCTTGGGGGGGAGGGGCAGAGCTAACTATGGCTACACCTTC; cdr3_aa: CASSLGGRGRANYGYTF
d_call: -; cdr3_length: 13; clone_size: -; j_call: TRBJ1-1; v_call: TRBV10-3; cdr3_nt: TGTGCCATCAGTGATCGGGTGAACACTGAAGCTTTCTTT; cdr3_aa: CAISDRVNTEAFF
d_call: -; cdr3_length: 14; clone_size: -; j_call: TRBJ1-5; v_call: TRBV27; cdr3_nt: TGTGCCAGCAGTGACCACGGGAGCAATCAGCCCCAGCATTTT; cdr3_aa: CASSDHGSNQPQHF
d_call: TRBD2; cdr3_length: 17; clone_size: -; j_call: TRBJ2-3; v_call: TRBV5-6; cdr3_nt: TGTGCCAGCAGCTTGGCCGTCAGCGGGGGGGCCGCAGATACGCAGTATTTT; cdr3_aa: CASSLAVSGGAADTQYF
d_call: TRBD1; cdr3_length: 17; clone_size: -; j_call: TRBJ1-3; v_call: TRBV28; cdr3_nt: TGTGCCAGCAGTTTATCGGGGGACAGAAGGTCAGGAAACACCATATATTTT; cdr3_aa: CASSLSGDRRSGNTIYF
d_call: TRBD1; cdr3_length: 20; clone_size: -; j_call: TRBJ1-2; v_call: TRBV13; cdr3_nt: TGTGCCAGCAGCTTAGGCCTTGTGTCGGGACAGGGGGCCAGGTTCTATGGCTACACCTTC; cdr3_aa: CASSLGLVSGQGARFYGYTF
d_call: TRBD1; cdr3_length: 15; clone_size: -; j_call: TRBJ1-1; v_call: TRBV5-8; cdr3_nt: TGTGCCAGCAGCTCTCGGACAGGTAGAAACACTGAAGCTTTCTTT; cdr3_aa: CASSSRTGRNTEAFF
d_call: TRBD2; cdr3_length: 17; clone_size: once; j_call: TRBJ2-7; v_call: TRBV4-1; cdr3_nt: TGCGCCAGCAGCCAAGGGAGCGCGGGGGGGACATCCTACGAGCAGTACTTC; cdr3_aa: CASSQGSAGGTSYEQYF
d_call: TRBD1; cdr3_length: 12; clone_size: -; j_call: TRBJ1-2; v_call: TRBV5-1; cdr3_nt: TGCGCCAGCAGTCGTCAGGGGGACGGCTACACCTTC; cdr3_aa: CASSRQGDGYTF
d_call: -; cdr3_length: 15; clone_size: -; j_call: TRBJ2-2; v_call: TRBV11-2; cdr3_nt: TGTGCCAGCAGCTTAGATCACGACCGGCGGGGGGAGCTGTTTTTT; cdr3_aa: CASSLDHDRRGELFF
d_call: -; cdr3_length: 14; clone_size: -; j_call: TRBJ2-2; v_call: TRBV7-7; cdr3_nt: TGTGCCAGCAGCTATACAGCGAACACCGGGGAGCTGTTTTTT; cdr3_aa: CASSYTANTGELFF
d_call: -; cdr3_length: 13; clone_size: -; j_call: TRBJ2-1; v_call: TRBV11-3; cdr3_nt: TGTGCCAGCAGCACGGGAGTGGATAATGAGCAGTTCTTC; cdr3_aa: CASSTGVDNEQFF
d_call: -; cdr3_length: 14; clone_size: -; j_call: TRBJ1-2; v_call: TRBV4-1; cdr3_nt: TGCGCCAGCAGCCAGGATTGGCGGTACTATGGCTACACCTTC; cdr3_aa: CASSQDWRYYGYTF